A selection of T cell receptor beta chains follows, all from one sample in a study of T cells and Merkel cell carcinoma outcomes. The method was immunoSEQ multiplex PCR; TCRdb's version includes in-frame clones alone and lacks a portion of them. Here the sample spans 15,000 to 25,000 clones, over 70% being singletons. Sequenced: tumor tissue from Merkel cell carcinoma. The source is a human donor with Merkel cell carcinoma. The CDR3 runs from the conserved cysteine through the conserved F or W. D genes are given only for firm matches. Where a row states a size, it is once, few, many or the class of an expanded clone; other rows omit it.

D gene,J gene,V gene,clone size,CDR3 protein
-,TRBJ1-2,TRBV6-5,-,CASSYQGSHGYTF
-,TRBJ1-1,TRBV4-1,medium-sized,CASSQPTVAGTEAFF
-,TRBJ1-2,TRBV4-2,once,CASSQEPGIGYTF
-,TRBJ1-1,TRBV11-2,-,CASSKDSLSAFF
-,TRBJ2-6,TRBV6-5,-,CASSRGGANVLTF
TRBD1,TRBJ2-1,TRBV19,-,CASSGGTGYNEQFF
-,TRBJ2-5,TRBV2,once,CASSEGLRGQETQYF
-,TRBJ1-3,TRBV7-9,-,CASSLRRGNTIYF
-,TRBJ1-1,TRBV7-9,-,CASRVGNTEAFF
-,TRBJ1-1,TRBV5-6,-,CASSLVLANTEAFF
-,TRBJ1-2,TRBV9,once,CASSVGKGYYGYTF
TRBD1,TRBJ1-4,TRBV11-1,-,CASSPHTGDDEKLFF
TRBD1,TRBJ2-7,TRBV30,-,CAWSLGQGAGEQYF
-,TRBJ1-1,TRBV19,-,CASSISMNTEAFF
-,TRBJ2-2,TRBV18,-,CASSFSSGTATGELFF
-,TRBJ2-6,TRBV7-3,-,CASSPSAGDTNVLTF
-,TRBJ2-3,TRBV23-1,-,CASSPKPVGVTDTQYF